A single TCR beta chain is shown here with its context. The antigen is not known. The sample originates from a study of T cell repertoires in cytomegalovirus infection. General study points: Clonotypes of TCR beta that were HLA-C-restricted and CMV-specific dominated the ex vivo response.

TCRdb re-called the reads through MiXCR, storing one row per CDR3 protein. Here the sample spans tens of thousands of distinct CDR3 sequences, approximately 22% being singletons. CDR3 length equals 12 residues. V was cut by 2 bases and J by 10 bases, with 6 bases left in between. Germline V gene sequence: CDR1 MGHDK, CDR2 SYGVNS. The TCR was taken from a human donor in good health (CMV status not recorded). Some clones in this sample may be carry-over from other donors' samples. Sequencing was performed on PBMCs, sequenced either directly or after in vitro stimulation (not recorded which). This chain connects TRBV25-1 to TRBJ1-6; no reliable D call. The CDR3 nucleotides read TGTGCCAGCAGTGAAGATCGGTCACCCCTCCACTTT. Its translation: CASSEDRSPLHF.